These 29 T cell receptor beta chains were sequenced from one sample in a study of early T cells in non-severe SARS-CoV-2 infection. TCRdb re-called the 5' RACE reads through MiXCR, storing one row per CDR3 protein. Of tens of thousands of distinct CDR3 sequences listed, 12% are singletons. Sequencing was done on a sample of whole blood. The origin of the receptors is an adult who was a healthcare worker with PCR-confirmed SARS-CoV-2 infection or an uninfected control (not recorded which).

This clonotype appeared many times. The chain has TRBV28 and TRBJ1-5; D is unresolved. CDR1 is MDHEN and CDR2 is SYDVKM in the germline V gene. Trimming removed 2 bases from V and 6 bases from J, with 5 bases in between. The CDR3 covers 12 residues. The CDR3 reads CASSLSGQPQHF. CDR3 coding DNA: TGTGCCAGCAGTTTAAGTGGTCAGCCCCAGCATTTT.

This clonotype was observed a few times. The rearrangement joins TRBV7-6 to TRBJ1-2; no firm D call. The CDR3 extends over 16 amino acids. The germline gives CDR1 SGHVS, CDR2 FNYEAQ. The ends were cut back, 2 bases at V and 0 bases at J, with 13 bases in the middle. CDR3 DNA sequence: TGTGCCAGCAGCTTATATGGCCAGAATGCTAACTATGGCTACACCTTC. Its protein product is CASSLYGQNANYGYTF. The variable domain in full, with the rest retrieved from reference TRBV7-6 and TRBJ1-2, is GAGVSQSPRYKVTKRGQDVALRCDPISGHVSLYWYRQALGQGPEFLTYFNYEAQQDKSGLPNDRFSAERPEGSISTLTIQRTEQRDSAMYRCASSLYGQNANYGYTFGSGTRLTVV.

There are many counts of this clonotype. The chain employs TRBV5-1 and TRBJ1-1; no clear D gene. The CDR3 covers 14 residues. V lost 0 bases and J lost 2, with 8 bases in between. Germline assignment: CDR1 SGHRS and CDR2 YFSETQ. The DNA of the CDR3 is TGCGCCAGCAGCTTGGGGACGGCTAACACTGAAGCTTTCTTT. Translating it yields CASSLGTANTEAFF.

This clonotype was picked up many times. The rearrangement uses TRBV6-6 and TRBJ1-2; TRBD1 aligns across 9 bases. Trimming took 7 bases from V and 4 from J; bases not matched to a gene: 4. Looked up from germline, CDR1 is MNHNY and CDR2 is SVGAGI (reference sequence). The CDR3 has 13 amino acids. CDR3: CASTVGQGYGYTF. CDR3 coding DNA: TGTGCCAGCACTGTGGGACAGGGCTATGGCTACACCTTC.

This clonotype has ten or more counts. The junction departs from germline at one end; a sequencing error may be responsible. J is TRBJ1-5 and V is TRBV20-1; unclear D gene. CDR1 is DFQATT, CDR2 SNEGSKA, per germline (reference sequence). This CDR3 is 15 amino acids long. CDR3 DNA: TGCAGTGCTGGAGACGGATCCTTAGGGAATCAGCCCCAGCATTTT. Its translation: CSAGDGSLGNQPQHF.

This clonotype was seen repeatedly, ten times or more. The CDR3 nucleotides read TGTGCCAGCACCTGGGGCCAGACTGAGCAGTACTTC. Encoded protein: CASTWGQTEQYF. The rearrangement uses TRBV6-6 and TRBJ2-7; D might be TRBD1 (5 bases). The CDR3 spans 12 residues. V lost 7 bases and J lost 7, with 14 bases in between. CDR1 is MNHNY, CDR2 SVGAGI, per germline (reference sequence).

This clonotype was counted ten times or more. V gene TRBV14 combines with J gene TRBJ1-1, with D tentatively TRBD1 (6 bases). The germline V gene has CDR1 SGHDN and CDR2 FVKESK. Trimming took off 2 bases at V and 0 bases at J, with 13 bases between the two ends. The CDR3 covers 16 residues. CDR3: CASSQSYRVLNTEAFF. DNA for the CDR3: TGTGCCAGCAGCCAATCGTACAGGGTCCTGAACACTGAAGCTTTCTTT.

The table lists this clonotype with a few counts. The genes are TRBV6-1 and TRBJ1-1; D not resolved. The CDR3 consists of 16 residues. The germline CDR1 and CDR2 sequences are MNHNS and SASEGT. The ends were cut back, 7 bases at V and 6 bases at J, with 24 bases in the middle. The CDR3 reads CASTPPWARTLPEAFF. CDR3 DNA sequence: TGTGCCAGCACCCCTCCGTGGGCCCGAACTTTGCCTGAAGCTTTCTTT.

This clonotype appeared a few times. This chain links TRBV3-1 with TRBJ1-2; no clear D. In germline, CDR1 is LGHDT, CDR2 YNNKEL (reference sequence). V was clipped by 0 bases and J by 4 bases, with 9 bases between them. This CDR3 has 14 amino acids. CDR3 sequence: CASSQDAGGYGYTF. CDR3 DNA: TGTGCCAGCAGCCAAGATGCGGGCGGCTATGGCTACACCTTC.

The rearrangement uses TRBV30 and TRBJ1-6; D remains ambiguous. V lost 2 bases to trimming and J lost 4 bases, with 15 bases between them. The CDR3 has 16 amino acids. Per the germline V gene, CDR1 is GTSNPN and CDR2 is SVGIG (reference sequence). CDR3 region: CAWSSGEGAYNSPLHF. CDR3 nucleotides: TGTGCCTGGAGTTCGGGCGAGGGAGCATATAATTCACCCCTCCACTTT.

CDR3 bases: TGTGCCAGCAGCCCCCGTCCGGGGAACACTGAAGCTTTCTTT. It yields the protein CASSPRPGNTEAFF. V usage is TRBV3-1 and J usage is TRBJ1-1, with D unresolved. Deletions cut 4 bases from V and 1 base from J, with 10 bases between. Germline V gene sequence: CDR1 LGHDT, CDR2 YNNKEL (reference sequence). The CDR3 consists of 14 residues.

The chain links TRBV3-1 to TRBJ2-1; 12 bases align to TRBD2. CDR3 length: 16 residues. In germline, CDR1 is LGHDT, CDR2 YNNKEL (reference sequence). Losses at the gene ends were 6 bases for V and 8 bases for J; bases not matched to a gene: 11. The CDR3 sequence is CASSPNTLAGGYEQFF. The CDR3 DNA sequence: TGTGCCAGCAGTCCAAATACACTAGCGGGGGGCTATGAGCAGTTCTTC.

This clonotype was detected many times. This chain uses TRBV6-2 or TRBV6-3 with TRBJ1-1; D might be TRBD1 (6 bases). This CDR3 is 15 amino acids long. V lost 6 bases and J 10 bases, leaving 24 bases between the germline ends. CDR1 is MNHEY, CDR2 SVGEGT, per germline. Written as DNA, the CDR3 is TGTGCCAGCAGCCCAGCAGCAGGGGCCCTGGTTGGAGCTTTCTTT. Encoded protein: CASSPAAGALVGAFF.

This clonotype was seen ten or more times. This sequence joins TRBV29-1 and TRBJ1-1; no reliable D call. This CDR3 region has 17 residues. V lost 3 bases and J lost 10, with 30 bases in between. Germline V gene lookup returns CDR1 SQVTM and CDR2 ANQGSEA. Here the CDR3 reads CSVDTVLSGKTGFGAFF. The CDR3 region has the DNA TGCAGCGTTGATACGGTATTGTCGGGGAAGACCGGGTTTGGAGCTTTCTTT. Full variable domain (missing parts from reference TRBV29-1 and TRBJ1-1): SAVISQKPSRDICQRGTSLTIQCQVDSQVTMMFWYRQQPGQSLTLIATANQGSEATYESGFVIDKFPISRPNLTFSTLTVSNMSPEDSSIYLCSVDTVLSGKTGFGAFFGQGTRLTVV.

This clonotype was observed many times. V and J are TRBV6-5 and TRBJ2-1, with D perhaps given as TRBD1 or TRBD2 (5 bases each). Germline V gene lookup returns CDR1 MNHEY and CDR2 SVGAGI. The CDR3 runs to 15 residues. V was cut by 4 bases and J by 5 bases, with 15 bases left in between. CDR3 DNA: TGTGCCAGCAGTTCCCGGGGTGGGGGAAACAATGAGCAGTTCTTC. Its translation: CASSSRGGGNNEQFF.

The rearrangement links TRBV20-1 to TRBJ2-1, with 10 bases fitting TRBD2. Germline V gene data show CDR1 as DFQATT and CDR2 as SNEGSKA (reference sequence). V was pared by 5 bases and J by 4 bases, with 8 bases of the junction left unmatched. This CDR3 is 15 amino acids long. The DNA for the CDR3 is TGCAGTGCTCCACCTCTAGCGGGGGCTTACAATGAGCAGTTCTTC. It specifies CSAPPLAGAYNEQFF.

The chain joins TRBV2 to TRBJ2-2, with D unresolved. This CDR3 has 12 amino acids. Germline lookup yields CDR1 SNHLY and CDR2 FYNNEI. The V and J ends lost 7 bases and 6 bases respectively, with 9 bases between them. This CDR3 is CASNRFAGELFF. The CDR3 DNA follows: TGTGCCAGCAACCGATTCGCCGGGGAGCTGTTTTTT.

This clonotype appeared many times. J is TRBJ2-3 and V is TRBV11-3; 11 bases agree with TRBD2. From germline, CDR1 is SGHNT and CDR2 YENEEA. Trimming cost V 4 bases and J 6 bases; bases outside gene matches: 6. CDR3 size: 15 residues. This chain's CDR3 is CASSSLAGDRDTQYF. In DNA, the CDR3 is TGTGCCAGCAGCTCACTAGCGGGGGATCGGGATACGCAGTATTTT. Full variable domain (missing parts from reference TRBV11-3 and TRBJ2-3): EAGVVQSPRYKIIEKKQPVAFWCNPISGHNTLYWYLQNLGQGPELLIRYENEEAVDDSQLPKDRFSAERLKGVDSTLKIQPAELGDSAVYLCASSSLAGDRDTQYFGPGTRLTVL.

This rearrangement joins TRBV2 to TRBJ2-7; a possible D gene is TRBD1 (5 bases). Trimming stripped 5 bases from V and 0 bases from J, with 20 bases between. The CDR3 consists of 17 residues. Germline-derived CDR1 and CDR2 are SNHLY and FYNNEI. CDR3 region: CASSPNNLDSSSYEQYF. For the CDR3, the DNA is TGTGCCAGCAGTCCTAACAACCTCGACAGTAGCTCCTACGAGCAGTACTTC.

The gene calls are TRBV9 and TRBJ2-5; 10 bases agree with TRBD1. After removal of 4 bases from V and 5 bases from J, the junction contained 8 bases not matched to a gene. There are 15 residues in the CDR3. From germline, CDR1 is SGDLS and CDR2 YYNGEE. The CDR3 sequence is CASSSQTGGLETQYF. The CDR3 bases are TGTGCCAGCAGCTCCCAGACAGGGGGCTTGGAGACCCAGTACTTC.

The chain recombines TRBV7-6 with TRBJ1-1; D might be TRBD1 (6 bases). V lost 1 base, J lost 5 bases, and 14 bases lay in between. The CDR3 extends over 15 amino acids. Looked up from germline, CDR1 is SGHVS and CDR2 is FNYEAQ. CDR3 protein: CASSLGGRGGTEAFF. In DNA, the CDR3 is TGTGCCAGCAGCTTAGGGGGCAGGGGTGGGACTGAAGCTTTCTTT.

This clonotype was seen a few times. V is TRBV5-1 and J is TRBJ1-1, with D possibly being TRBD1 (6 bases). Germline loops: CDR1 SGHRS, CDR2 YFSETQ. This CDR3 region has 15 residues. Trimming shortened V by 2 bases and J by 4 bases, and 15 bases separated the two germline ends. The CDR3 loop reads CASSFTGRFGTEAFF. The DNA for the CDR3 is TGCGCCAGCAGCTTCACAGGGAGGTTCGGCACTGAAGCTTTCTTT.

This sequence joins TRBV18 and TRBJ2-1; TRBD2 matches 12 bases. Trimming removed 2 bases from V and 4 bases from J; junction bases left unmatched: 3. This CDR3 contains 16 residues. Germline CDR1 and CDR2: KGHSH and LQKENI. The CDR3: CASSPTGTSGYNEQFF. The CDR3 coding sequence is TGTGCCAGCTCACCAACCGGGACTAGCGGGTACAATGAGCAGTTCTTC.

Ten or more counts support this clonotype. This chain joins TRBV10-3 and TRBJ2-5; no clear D gene. Per germline, CDR1 ENHRY and CDR2 SYGVKD. Trimming removed 8 bases at V and 5 bases at J, with 15 bases between. This CDR3 spans 13 amino acids. CDR3 region: CAISNSPRETQYF. The DNA for the CDR3 is TGTGCCATCTCTAACTCCCCTCGGGAGACCCAGTACTTC.

This clonotype showed up many times. This chain connects TRBV7-2 to TRBJ1-5; D gene uncertain. The CDR3 length is 13 residues. V lost 5 bases to trimming and J lost 4 bases, with 9 bases between them. Germline V CDR1 and CDR2: SGHTA, FQGNSA. CDR3 in DNA: TGTGCCAGCAGCGTAGGACGGAATCAGCCCCAGCATTTT. Translation gives CASSVGRNQPQHF.

This clonotype has at least ten counts. The gene calls are TRBV20-1 and TRBJ1-1; 8 bases align to TRBD1. The CDR3 totals 14 residues. Trimming at V came to 4 bases and at J to 7 bases, leaving 11 bases not matched to a gene. The germline V gene encodes CDR1 DFQATT and CDR2 SNEGSKA (reference sequence). CDR3 sequence reads: CSAKDRVGFGEAFF. CDR3 nucleotides: TGCAGTGCTAAGGACAGGGTGGGTTTCGGTGAAGCTTTCTTT.

This clonotype came up many times. The genes are TRBV11-2 and TRBJ2-5, with 7 bases aligning to TRBD2. CDR1 and CDR2 (germline): SGHAT, FQNNGV. This CDR3 has 13 amino acids. The J segment lost 6 bases and the V segment lost 2 bases, leaving 3 bases of the junction unmatched. The CDR3 DNA follows: TGTGCCAGCAGCTTAAGGGAGGGAAAGACCCAGTACTTC. This sequence encodes CASSLREGKTQYF.

This clonotype appeared many times. The rearrangement joins TRBV5-1 to TRBJ1-2, with unresolved D. Deletions cut 0 bases from V and 5 bases from J, with 8 bases between. This CDR3 is built from 13 residues. Germline V gives CDR1 SGHRS, CDR2 YFSETQ. CDR3 in DNA: TGCGCCAGCAGCTTGGAGGGTTCTTATGGCTACACCTTC. It codes for CASSLEGSYGYTF. Variable domain in full (rest from reference TRBV5-1 and TRBJ1-2): KAGVTQTPRYLIKTRGQQVTLSCSPISGHRSVSWYQQTPGQGLQFLFEYFSETQRNKGNFPGRFSGRQFSNSRSEMNVSTLELGDSALYLCASSLEGSYGYTFGSGTRLTVV.

The rearrangement uses TRBV19 and TRBJ2-3; D remains unclear. CDR3 length equals 14 residues. Germline lookup yields CDR1 LNHDA and CDR2 SQIVND (reference sequence). V was shortened by 0 bases and J by 4 bases, with 8 bases between the two germline ends. Here the CDR3 DNA reads TGTGCCAGTAGTATAGATCCCAAGTCAGATACGCAGTATTTT. Amino acid sequence: CASSIDPKSDTQYF.